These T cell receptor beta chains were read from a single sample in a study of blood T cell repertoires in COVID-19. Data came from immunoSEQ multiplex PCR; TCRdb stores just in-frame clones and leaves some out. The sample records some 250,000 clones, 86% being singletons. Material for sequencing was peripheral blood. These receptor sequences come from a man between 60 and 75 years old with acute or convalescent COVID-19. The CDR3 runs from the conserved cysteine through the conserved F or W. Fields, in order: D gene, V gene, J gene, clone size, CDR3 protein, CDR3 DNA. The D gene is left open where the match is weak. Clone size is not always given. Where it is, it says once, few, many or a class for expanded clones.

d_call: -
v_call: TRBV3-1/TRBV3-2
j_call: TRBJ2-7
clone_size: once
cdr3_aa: CASSLHYEQYF
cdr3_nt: TGTGCCAGCAGCCTCCATTACGAGCAGTACTTC

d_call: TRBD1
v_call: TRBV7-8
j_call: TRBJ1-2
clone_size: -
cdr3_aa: CASSHRGPGQGAQGYTF
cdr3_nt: TGTGCCAGCAGCCATCGAGGGCCGGGACAGGGGGCGCAGGGCTACACCTTC

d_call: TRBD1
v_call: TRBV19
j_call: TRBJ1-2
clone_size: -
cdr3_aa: CASSMPTGTGDYGYTF
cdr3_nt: TGTGCCAGTAGTATGCCAACCGGGACAGGGGACTATGGCTACACCTTC

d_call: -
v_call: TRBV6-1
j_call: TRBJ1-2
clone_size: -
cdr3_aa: CAITLRGNDGYTF
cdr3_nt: TGTGCCATTACGTTGAGGGGGAACGATGGCTACACCTTC

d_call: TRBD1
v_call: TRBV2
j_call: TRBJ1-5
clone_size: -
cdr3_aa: CASRGHRGASNQPQHF
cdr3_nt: TGTGCCAGCAGAGGCCACAGGGGAGCGAGCAATCAGCCCCAGCATTTT

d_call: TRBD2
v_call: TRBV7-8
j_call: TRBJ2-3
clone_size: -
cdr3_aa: CASSQTSPPGDTQYF
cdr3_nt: TGTGCCAGCAGCCAGACTAGCCCCCCTGGAGATACGCAGTATTTT

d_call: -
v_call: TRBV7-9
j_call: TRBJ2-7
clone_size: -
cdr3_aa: CASSPMWENSYEQYF
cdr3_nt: TGTGCCAGCAGCCCTATGTGGGAGAATTCCTACGAGCAGTACTTC

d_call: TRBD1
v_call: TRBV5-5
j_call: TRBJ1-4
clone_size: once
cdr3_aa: CASSLGSGGEKLFF
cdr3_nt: TGTGCCAGCAGCTTGGGTTCAGGGGGAGAAAAACTGTTTTTT

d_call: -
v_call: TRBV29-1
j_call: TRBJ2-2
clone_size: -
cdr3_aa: CSVEDREWTETGELFF
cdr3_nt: TGCAGCGTTGAAGATCGTGAGTGGACAGAGACCGGGGAGCTGTTTTTT

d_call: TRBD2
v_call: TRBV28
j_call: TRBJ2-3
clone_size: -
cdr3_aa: CASSLTSGTTDTQYF
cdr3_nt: TGTGCCAGCAGTCTGACTAGCGGGACAACAGATACGCAGTATTTT

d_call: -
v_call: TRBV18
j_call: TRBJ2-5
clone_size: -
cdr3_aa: CASSLDIQETQYF
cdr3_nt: TGTGCCAGCTCACTAGACATCCAAGAGACCCAGTACTTC

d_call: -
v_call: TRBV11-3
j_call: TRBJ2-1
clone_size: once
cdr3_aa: CASSGGRGKEQFF
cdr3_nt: TGTGCCAGCAGCGGAGGGAGGGGGAAAGAGCAGTTCTTC

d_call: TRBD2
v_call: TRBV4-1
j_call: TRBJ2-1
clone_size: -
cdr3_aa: CASSRPGLASSYNEQFF
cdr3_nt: TGCGCCAGCAGTCGACCGGGACTAGCGTCTTCCTACAATGAGCAGTTCTTC

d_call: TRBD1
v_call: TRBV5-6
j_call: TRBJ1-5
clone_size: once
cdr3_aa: CASSSRDSREPQHF
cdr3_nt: TGTGCCAGCAGCTCCCGGGACAGTCGAGAGCCCCAGCATTTT

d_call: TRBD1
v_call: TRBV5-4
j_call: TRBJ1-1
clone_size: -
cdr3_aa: CASSREGASEAFF
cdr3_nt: TGTGCCAGCAGCCGGGAGGGGGCTAGCGAAGCTTTCTTT

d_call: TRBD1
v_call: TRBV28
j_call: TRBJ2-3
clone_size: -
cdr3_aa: CASSHRFSRDRESDTQYF
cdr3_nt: TGTGCCAGCAGTCACAGATTTAGCCGGGACAGGGAGTCGGATACGCAGTATTTT

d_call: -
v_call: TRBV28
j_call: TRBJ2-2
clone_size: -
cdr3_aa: CASSFPGEVDTGELFF
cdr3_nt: TGTGCCAGCAGTTTCCCCGGGGAGGTTGACACCGGGGAGCTGTTTTTT

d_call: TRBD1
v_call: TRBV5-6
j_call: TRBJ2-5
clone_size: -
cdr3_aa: CASSGGQGVRETQYF
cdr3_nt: TGTGCCAGCAGCGGTGGACAGGGGGTTAGGGAGACCCAGTACTTC

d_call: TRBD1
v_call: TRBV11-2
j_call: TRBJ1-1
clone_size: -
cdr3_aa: CASSLRGQLNTEAFF
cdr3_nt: TGTGCCAGCAGCTTACGGGGACAGTTGAACACTGAAGCTTTCTTT

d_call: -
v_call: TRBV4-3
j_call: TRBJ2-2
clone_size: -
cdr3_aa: CASSQAAGRDTGELFF
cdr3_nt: TGCGCCAGCAGCCAAGCAGCGGGCCGGGACACCGGGGAGCTGTTTTTT

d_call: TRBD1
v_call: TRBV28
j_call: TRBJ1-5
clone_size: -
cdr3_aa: CASSFRGPRGQPQHF
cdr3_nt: TGTGCCAGCAGTTTCAGGGGGCCGAGGGGTCAGCCCCAGCATTTT

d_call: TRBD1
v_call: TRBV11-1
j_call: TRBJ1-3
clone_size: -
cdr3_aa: CASSAGQHSGNTIYF
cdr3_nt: TGTGCCAGCAGCGCGGGACAGCATTCTGGAAACACCATATATTTT

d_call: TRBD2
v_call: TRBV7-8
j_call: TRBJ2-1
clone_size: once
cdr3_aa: CASSLYGLAGDNEQFF
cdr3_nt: TGTGCCAGCAGCTTATATGGACTAGCGGGAGACAATGAGCAGTTCTTC

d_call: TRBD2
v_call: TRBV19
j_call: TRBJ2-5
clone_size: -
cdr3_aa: CASSVWGGFQETQYF
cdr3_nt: TGTGCCAGTAGTGTGTGGGGGGGATTCCAAGAGACCCAGTACTTC

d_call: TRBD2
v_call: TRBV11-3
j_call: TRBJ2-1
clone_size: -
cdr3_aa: CASTPGGNSYNEQFF
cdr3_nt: TGTGCCAGCACCCCGGGGGGGAACTCCTACAATGAGCAGTTCTTC

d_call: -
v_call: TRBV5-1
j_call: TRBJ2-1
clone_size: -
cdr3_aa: CASHRTSISSEQFF
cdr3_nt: TGCGCCAGCCACCGAACTAGCATTTCGTCTGAGCAGTTCTTC